The 17 T cell receptor beta chains listed next were all sequenced from one sample in a study of metastatic and nonmetastatic thyroid tumors. Thyroid surgery took place with no prior treatment in any patient. TCRdb re-clonotyped the PCR reads through MiXCR. This sample has about 25,000 clones, with around 20% found just once. Sequenced sample: blood. The source of these receptors is a male donor with papillary thyroid cancer or a benign thyroid nodule (not recorded which). Some clones in this sample may be carry-over from other donors' samples.

In its sample, this clone is medium-sized (0.01 to 0.1%). The chain links TRBV6-6 to TRBJ2-7; 12 nucleotides line up with TRBD2. CDR3 length: 18 residues. Germline trimming cut 4 bases from V and 5 bases from J; bases unmatched to any gene: 15. Germline V gives CDR1 MNHNY, CDR2 SVGAGI (reference sequence). CDR3 nucleotides: TGTGCCAGCAGTTCCCCCCTCCTAGCGGGAGGGGGGTCCCACGAGCAGTACTTC. Amino acids: CASSSPLLAGGGSHEQYF.

The rearrangement joins TRBV28 to TRBJ2-7; D is uncertain. With 5 bases removed from V and 2 bases from J, the gap between germline ends came to 10 bases. This CDR3 has 13 residues. CDR1 and CDR2 from the germline V gene are MDHEN and SYDVKM. CDR3 residues: CASSKGPTYEQYF. The DNA for the CDR3 is TGTGCCAGCAGTAAAGGGCCTACCTACGAGCAGTACTTC.

This chain connects TRBV20-1 to TRBJ2-7; D is unclear. Germline V gene lookup returns CDR1 DFQATT and CDR2 SNEGSKA (reference sequence). The CDR3 runs to 13 residues. Between the trimmed V and J ends, which lost 5 bases and 3 bases, there was a span of 14 bases. The CDR3 region has the DNA TGCAGTGCTCCGCAGGCCTCCGACTACGAGCAGTACTTC. It codes for CSAPQASDYEQYF.

In this sample, this clone turned up many times. This CDR3 reads CASSWGDMNTEAFF. Written as DNA, the CDR3 is TGTGCCAGCAGCTGGGGGGACATGAACACTGAAGCTTTCTTT. V usage is TRBV7-9 and J usage is TRBJ1-1; weak D call: TRBD1 (6 bases). Per the germline V gene, CDR1 is SEHNR and CDR2 is FQNEAQ (reference sequence). Deletions cut 4 bases from V and 0 bases from J, with 9 bases between. The CDR3 totals 14 residues.

This clone turned up a few times. CDR3 sequence: CASSYSMDSYEQYF. The CDR3 DNA reads TGTGCCAGCAGTTACTCGATGGACAGCTACGAGCAGTACTTC. The V and J genes are TRBV6-5 and TRBJ2-7; a possible D gene is TRBD1 (6 bases). CDR3 size: 14 residues. Looked up from germline, CDR1 is MNHEY and CDR2 is SVGAGI. Deletions cut 0 bases from V and 3 bases from J, with 9 bases between.

The V and J genes are TRBV6-1 and TRBJ2-1, with D perhaps TRBD2 (5 bases). V was trimmed by 7 bases and J by 5 bases, leaving 21 bases between them. The germline gives CDR1 MNHNS, CDR2 SASEGT. The CDR3 runs 16 residues. The CDR3 sequence is CASTLSGGRVNNEQFF. The CDR3 DNA follows: TGTGCCAGCACCTTATCTGGTGGGAGAGTTAACAATGAGCAGTTCTTC.

This clone was found a few times. This may arise from a read error, as a much more abundant clone is one base away. Distinct nucleotide sequences in the sample also encode this CDR3. The chain recombines TRBV13 with TRBJ2-3; D gene uncertain. CDR1 and CDR2 from the germline V gene are PRHDT and FYEKMQ (reference sequence). The CDR3 spans 13 residues. CDR3: CASSPRGADTQYF. The CDR3 DNA reads as TGTGCTAGCAGCCCCAGAGGTGCAGATACGCAGTATTTT.

This chain links TRBV20-1 with TRBJ2-7; 7 bases are shared with TRBD2. The CDR3 totals 16 residues. Looked up from germline, CDR1 is DFQATT and CDR2 is SNEGSKA (reference sequence). With 3 bases clipped from V and 1 base from J, the junction kept 12 bases outside the gene matches. The CDR3 sequence is CSASLAGEVGSYEQYF. Here the CDR3 DNA reads TGCAGTGCTAGTCTCGCGGGAGAAGTTGGTTCCTACGAGCAGTACTTC.

V and J are TRBV7-9 and TRBJ2-1; D unclear. The V and J ends lost 1 base and 5 bases respectively, with 6 bases between them. The CDR3 runs to 13 residues. Germline lookup yields CDR1 SEHNR and CDR2 FQNEAQ (reference sequence). CDR3 nucleotide sequence: TGTGCCAGCAGCTTAGTTGGAGACAATGAGCAGTTCTTC. It encodes CASSLVGDNEQFF.

The chain joins TRBV7-3 to TRBJ2-3, with D possibly called TRBD1 or TRBD2 (5 bases each). The CDR3 totals 14 residues. V was pared by 6 bases and J by 0 bases, with 10 bases between. Germline values: CDR1 SGHTA, CDR2 FQGTGA. The CDR3 region has the DNA TGTGCCAGCAGGGGGACGGAAAGCACAGATACGCAGTATTTT. Translation: CASRGTESTDTQYF. Supplemented by reference TRBV7-3 and TRBJ2-3, the full variable domain reads GAGVSQTPSNKVTEKGKYVELRCDPISGHTALYWYRQSLGQGPEFLIYFQGTGAADDSGLPNDRFFAVRPEGSVSTLKIQRTERGDSAVYLCASRGTESTDTQYFGPGTRLTVL.

This clone was seen many times. The rearrangement uses TRBV7-9 and TRBJ2-5, with D possibly matching TRBD2 (5 bases). The V gene's germline CDR1 is SEHNR and CDR2 FQNEAQ (reference sequence). CDR3 size: 14 residues. Trimming removed 2 bases from V and 4 bases from J, with 11 bases in between. The CDR3 here is CASSLTREGETQYF. The CDR3 region has the DNA TGTGCCAGCAGCTTAACCCGGGAAGGAGAGACCCAGTACTTC.

This clone appeared a few times. V usage is TRBV6-1 and J usage is TRBJ1-3; D is undetermined. Germline CDR1 reads MNHNS; CDR2 reads SASEGT. Trimming pared 6 bases from V and 0 bases from J, leaving 9 bases between. The CDR3 contains 14 residues. In nucleotides, the CDR3 is TGTGCCAGCAGCCCGCAGCGCTCTGGAAACACCATATATTTT. It codes for CASSPQRSGNTIYF.

This clone was seen at least ten times. CDR3 sequence reads: CASSLRAGIGETQYF. CDR3 nucleotide sequence: TGCGCCAGCAGCCTAAGAGCGGGTATAGGGGAGACCCAGTACTTC. V and J are TRBV5-1 and TRBJ2-5; D might be TRBD2 (6 bases). The CDR3 is 15 amino acids. From germline, CDR1 is SGHRS and CDR2 YFSETQ. Between the trimmed V and J ends, which lost 4 bases and 5 bases, there was a span of 18 bases.

This clone has at least ten counts. For the CDR3, the DNA is TGTGCCATCAGTAAAGCAGGGGTTAATCAGCCCCAGCATTTT. It codes for CAISKAGVNQPQHF. The chain couples TRBV10-3 to TRBJ1-5; D is possibly TRBD1 (6 bases). CDR3 length: 14 residues. V lost 5 bases to trimming and J lost 4 bases, with 12 bases between them. CDR1 and CDR2 (germline): ENHRY, SYGVKD.

At least ten counts were recorded for this clone. The V and J genes are TRBV5-1 and TRBJ1-3; TRBD1 might be the D (6 bases). Deletions cut 0 bases from V and 1 base from J, with 8 bases between. Germline lookup yields CDR1 SGHRS and CDR2 YFSETQ. This CDR3 region has 15 residues. CDR3 residues: CASSLAGVSGNTIYF. DNA for the CDR3: TGCGCCAGCAGCTTGGCAGGGGTTTCTGGAAACACCATATATTTT.

Ten or more counts support this clone. This sequence joins TRBV10-2 and TRBJ1-1; 9 bases line up with TRBD1. Germline lookup yields CDR1 WSHSY and CDR2 SAAADI. The CDR3 is 19 residues long. With V trimmed by 0 bases and J by 1 base, 12 bases remained unmatched. The CDR3 nucleotides are TGCGCCAGCAGTGAGTCGATCATAAGCGGACAGGGGCCGAACACTGAAGCTTTCTTT. It specifies CASSESIISGQGPNTEAFF.

In its sample, this clone is medium-sized. This chain uses TRBV6-5 with TRBJ2-2; maybe TRBD2 (6 bases). The CDR3 runs to 15 residues. Trimming removed 1 base at V and 7 bases at J, with 13 bases between. Germline V CDR1 and CDR2: MNHEY, SVGAGI. This CDR3 is CASSYFSGTGGELFF. The CDR3 DNA reads TGTGCCAGCAGTTACTTTAGCGGCACCGGCGGGGAGCTGTTTTTT.